The 20 T cell receptor delta chains listed next were all sequenced from one sample in a study of gamma-delta T cells after stem cell transplantation. TCRdb re-called the RT-PCR reads via CATT. The sample lists about 2,300 delta-chain clones; approximately 2.5% were seen once. The sequenced sample was gamma-delta T cells. These TCRs come from a human donor. It is not recorded whose cells these are; they may come from a transplant donor.

This clone was seen more than once but under ten times. This sequence joins TRDV2 and TRDJ1; 9 bases fit TRDD3. The length of the CDR3 is 17 residues. Germline CDR1 GEAIGNYY, CDR2 EKD. J was trimmed by 7 bases and V by 3 bases; bases with no gene match: 17. This chain's CDR3 is CACDPTTGGPHTTKLIF. In DNA form, the CDR3 reads TGTGCCTGTGACCCGACTACTGGGGGACCACACACCACTAAACTCATCTTT.

Turning to this clone: This may arise from a read error, as a much more abundant clone is one base away. The chain uses TRDV2 and TRDJ3, with TRDD3 matching over 11 bases. No J segment appears in TCRdb, so it was assigned here by matching the sequence to germline. CDR3 length: 22 residues. The trim removed 0 bases at V and 0 bases at J, leaving 12 bases unmatched. Germline V lookup: CDR1 GEAIGNYY, CDR2 EKD. CDR3 sequence (DNA): TGTGCCTGTGACACCGTTGAAGGTCTGGGGGATACCACCTCCTGGGACACCCGACAGATGTTTTTC. Protein sequence: CACDTVEGLGDTTSWDTRQMFF.

As to this clone: A read error is possible here, since a much larger clone lies one base away. The chain uses TRDV2 and TRDJ1, with TRDD3 matching over 13 bases. CDR1 and CDR2 from the germline V gene are GEAIGNYY and EKD. The CDR3 length is 17 residues. The CDR3 spells CACDSLLGDTLPDKPIF. The CDR3 DNA is TGTGCCTGTGACTCCCTACTGGGGGATACGCTCCCCGATAAACCCATCTTT.

The V and J genes are TRDV2 and TRDJ1; 7 nucleotides match TRDD3. The CDR3 is made up of 17 amino acids. Germline V lookup: CDR1 GEAIGNYY, CDR2 EKD. V lost 0 bases and J lost 1; bases outside the gene matches: 10. The CDR3 loop is CACDTVGAGGLTDKLIF. The CDR3 DNA reads as TGTGCCTGTGACACCGTGGGGGCTGGGGGCCTCACCGATAAACTCATCTTT.

This clone has only a few counts. The rearrangement uses TRDV2 and TRDJ1; D remains ambiguous. Germline CDR1 and CDR2: GEAIGNYY and EKD. This CDR3 comprises 14 residues. V shed 1 base and J shed 1 base, with 9 bases lying between them. CDR3 protein: CACDTLTSTDKLIF. CDR3 nucleotide sequence: TGTGCCTGTGACACACTCACCTCCACCGATAAACTCATCTTT.

This clone was seen a handful of times. This likely reflects a read error, since a far larger clone is one base away. The sample carries other DNA sequences with the same CDR3. The chain recombines TRDV2 with TRDJ1, with TRDD3 identical over 10 bases. From germline, CDR1 is GEAIGNYY and CDR2 EKD. The CDR3 runs to 16 residues. CDR3 DNA sequence: TGTGCCTGTGACCCACTGGGGGGATACGACACCGACAAACTCATCTTT. Amino acid sequence: CACDPLGGYDTDKLIF.

This clone was detected a few times. This chain links TRDV2 with TRDJ3; 9 nucleotides line up with TRDD3. J was trimmed by 0 bases and V by 3 bases; bases with no gene match: 20. The CDR3 is made up of 23 amino acids. Germline V gene lookup returns CDR1 GEAIGNYY and CDR2 EKD. CDR3 sequence: CACDSANSYAGGSSSWDTRQMFF. The CDR3 DNA sequence: TGTGCCTGTGACTCAGCCAATTCCTACGCTGGGGGATCGAGCTCCTGGGACACCCGACAGATGTTTTTC.

Details on this clone: It may be a read error: a sequence one base away is much more abundant. The chain recombines TRDV2 with TRDJ1; 7 positions agree with TRDD3. J lost 2 bases, V lost 3 bases, and 11 bases had no gene match. CDR3 length: 16 residues. Per the germline V gene, CDR1 is GEAIGNYY and CDR2 is EKD. The DNA of the CDR3 is TGTGCCTGTGACTTACTGGGGAATACGGGAACCGATAAACTCATCTTT. It encodes CACDLLGNTGTDKLIF.

By its share, this clone is medium-sized (0.01 to 0.1%). This CDR3 is CACDTLTGGPYTDKLIF. The CDR3 region has the DNA TGTGCCTGTGACACTCTTACTGGGGGACCTTACACCGATAAACTCATCTTT. V usage is TRDV2 and J usage is TRDJ1, with 9 bases identical to TRDD3. The CDR3 runs 17 residues. Germline loops: CDR1 GEAIGNYY, CDR2 EKD. After removal of 1 base from V and 0 bases from J, the junction contained 8 bases not matched to a gene.

In its sample, this clone ranks as large (0.1 to 1%). This CDR3 is also generated by other DNA sequences in the sample. The chain carries TRDV2 and TRDJ2; 10 bases map to TRDD3. Trimming at V came to 0 bases and at J to 0 bases, leaving 6 bases not matched to a gene. This CDR3 is built from 18 residues. Germline V CDR1 and CDR2: GEAIGNYY, EKD. For the CDR3, the DNA is TGTGCCTGTGACACCTTACTGGGGGATGGAGCTTTGACAGCACAACTCTTCTTT. Its protein is CACDTLLGDGALTAQLFF.

To note about this clone: Other DNA variants within this sample encode the same CDR3. The chain links TRDV2 to TRDJ1; 12 nucleotides match TRDD3. The J segment lost 3 bases and the V segment lost 3 bases, leaving 7 bases of the junction unmatched. Germline V gives CDR1 GEAIGNYY, CDR2 EKD. This CDR3 region has 16 residues. CDR3 coding DNA: TGTGCCTGTGACCCGCTACTGGGGGATACCTCCGATAAACTCATCTTT. This gives the protein CACDPLLGDTSDKLIF.

To note about this clone: Other DNA sequences in the same sample also yield this CDR3. The chain employs TRDV2 and TRDJ1; TRDD3 matches at 9 bases. Germline V CDR1 and CDR2: GEAIGNYY, EKD. This CDR3 is 17 amino acids long. V lost 0 bases to trimming and J lost 2 bases; unmatched junction nucleotides: 9. The CDR3 here is CACDTVGDIAGTDKLIF. In DNA form, the CDR3 reads TGTGCCTGTGACACCGTGGGGGATATAGCTGGGACCGATAAACTCATCTTT.

This clone was seen a few times. The chain couples TRDV2 to TRDJ1; 10 nucleotides agree with TRDD3. Trimming at V came to 3 bases and at J to 0 bases, leaving 9 bases not matched to a gene. There are 17 residues in the CDR3. CDR1 and CDR2 (germline): GEAIGNYY, EKD. CDR3 nucleotide sequence: TGTGCCTGTGACCCAATACTGGGGGATGAAGACACCGATAAACTCATCTTT. Its protein is CACDPILGDEDTDKLIF.

This clone has just a few counts. A much larger clone is a single base away; this may be a read error. V gene TRDV2 combines with J gene TRDJ1; 8 positions match TRDD3. Germline V gene data show CDR1 as GEAIGNYY and CDR2 as EKD. CDR3 length: 17 amino acids. CDR3 nucleotides: TGTGCCTTTGACACGATTGGGGGGGATAAGGACACCGATAAACTCATCTTT. It is translated as CAFDTIGGDKDTDKLIF.

V usage is TRDV2 and J usage is TRDJ1; 10 bases line up with TRDD3. The V gene's germline CDR1 is GEAIGNYY and CDR2 EKD. The CDR3 totals 20 residues. J was trimmed by 0 bases and V by 0 bases; bases with no gene match: 15. Here the CDR3 DNA reads TGTGCCTGTGACACCGTTGAGGGGGATACGCTTAAGGGGGACACCGATAAACTCATCTTT. Translated: CACDTVEGDTLKGDTDKLIF.

This clone is termed medium-sized (0.01 to 0.1%). The V and J genes are TRDV2 and TRDJ1, with TRDD3 identical over 9 bases. Germline lookup yields CDR1 GEAIGNYY and CDR2 EKD. The CDR3 is 17 amino acids. Trimming took 0 bases from V and 2 from J; bases not matched to a gene: 9. The CDR3 protein is CACDTVLTGGQTDKLIF. CDR3 bases: TGTGCCTGTGACACCGTTCTAACTGGGGGACAGACCGATAAACTCATCTTT.

Judged by abundance, this clone is large. The identical CDR3 is also encoded by other nucleotide sequences in the sample. The genes are TRDV2 and TRDJ1; no firm D call. The ends were cut back, 0 bases at V and 2 bases at J, with 9 bases in the middle. Germline V gene data show CDR1 as GEAIGNYY and CDR2 as EKD. This CDR3 comprises 14 residues. The CDR3 here is CACDTVTDTDKLIF. Written as DNA, the CDR3 is TGTGCCTGTGACACCGTGACAGATACCGATAAACTCATCTTT.

By share of the sample, this clone is large. Distinct nucleotide sequences in the sample also encode this CDR3. The gene calls are TRDV2 and TRDJ3, with 11 bases aligning to TRDD3. Germline CDR1 is GEAIGNYY and CDR2 is EKD. Losses at the gene ends were 1 base for V and 2 bases for J; bases not matched to a gene: 3. There are 18 residues in the CDR3. This chain's CDR3 is CACDTILGDTWDTRQMFF. CDR3 coding DNA: TGTGCCTGTGACACGATACTGGGGGATACCTGGGACACCCGACAGATGTTTTTC.

By share, this clone counts as medium-sized. DNA for the CDR3: TGTGCCTGTGACGCATTACTGGGGGATACGGAAGACACCGATAAACTCATCTTT. This sequence encodes CACDALLGDTEDTDKLIF. V and J are TRDV2 and TRDJ1, with 13 bases fitting TRDD3. CDR3 length: 18 amino acids. Germline V gene lookup returns CDR1 GEAIGNYY and CDR2 EKD. Germline trimming cut 3 bases from V and 0 bases from J; bases unmatched to any gene: 9.

Worth noting for this clone: Other DNA sequences in the sample encode the same CDR3. The rearrangement uses TRDV2 and TRDJ1; 9 positions agree with TRDD2. CDR3 length equals 20 residues. J was trimmed by 1 base and V by 4 bases; bases with no gene match: 21. Germline V lookup: CDR1 GEAIGNYY, CDR2 EKD. The CDR3 DNA reads TGTGCCTGTGATCAAGCCTTCCTACAAAGTACTGGGGACCCCACCGATAAACTCATCTTT. Its translation: CACDQAFLQSTGDPTDKLIF.